Below, 18 T cell receptor beta chains from the same sample are listed, as sequenced in a study of control samples from healthy donors and cancer patients. Clones were sequenced by immunoSEQ multiplex PCR, and TCRdb holds only the in-frame ones, with some missing. This table holds about 130,000 clones, roughly nine tenths found once. Specimen: blood. Every receptor here comes from a man between 18 and 29 years old in good health.

V is TRBV6-1 and J is TRBJ2-7; possible D gene TRBD1, 5 bases. Trimming took off 1 base at V and 2 bases at J, with 9 bases between the two ends. Germline CDR1 and CDR2: MNHNS and SASEGT. CDR3 length: 14 amino acids. The CDR3, as DNA: TGTGCCAGCAGTGAAGGGGGCAGAACCTACGAGCAGTACTTC. Amino acid sequence: CASSEGGRTYEQYF.

J is TRBJ2-1 and V is TRBV5-6, with TRBD2 matching over 9 bases. After removal of 2 bases from V and 7 bases from J, the junction contained 4 bases not matched to a gene. Looked up from germline, CDR1 is SGHDT and CDR2 is YYEEEE. The CDR3 has 14 amino acids. The CDR3 is CASSFAGGFNEQFF. Written as DNA, the CDR3 is TGTGCCAGCAGCTTCGCGGGAGGGTTTAATGAGCAGTTCTTC.

CDR3 in amino acids: CASSLARTVGYGYTF. CDR3 nucleotides: TGTGCCAGCAGCTTAGCCCGGACAGTCGGCTATGGCTACACCTTC. The chain joins TRBV7-9 to TRBJ1-2; perhaps TRBD1 as D (6 bases). CDR3 size: 15 residues. V shed 0 bases and J shed 4 bases, with 12 bases lying between them. The germline V gene has CDR1 SEHNR and CDR2 FQNEAQ (reference sequence).

The chain has TRBV6-1 and TRBJ1-4; a weak D match, TRBD1 (5 bases). The CDR3 runs to 14 residues. The germline gives CDR1 MNHNS, CDR2 SASEGT. With 2 bases removed from V and 8 bases from J, the gap between germline ends came to 12 bases. The CDR3 DNA reads as TGTGCCAGCAGTGAATGGGGAGGGGAAGAAAAACTGTTTTTT. Translating gives CASSEWGGEEKLFF.

The chain links TRBV20-1 to TRBJ1-4; D call uncertain. The CDR3 runs to 11 residues. V was shortened by 1 base and J by 7 bases, with 4 bases between the two germline ends. CDR1 and CDR2 from the germline V gene are DFQATT and SNEGSKA (reference sequence). CDR3 sequence (DNA): TGCAGTGCTAGAGTGTCTGAAAAACTGTTTTTT. It yields the protein CSARVSEKLFF.

V usage is TRBV6-6 and J usage is TRBJ2-7, with D possibly being TRBD2 (5 bases). There are 12 residues in the CDR3. Germline-derived CDR1 and CDR2 are MNHNY and SVGAGI (reference sequence). Trimming shortened V by 4 bases and J by 9 bases, and 13 bases separated the two germline ends. As DNA, the CDR3 is TGTGCCAGCAGTTTCGCCGGGATTTTGCAGTACTTC. It translates to CASSFAGILQYF.

This chain links TRBV9 with TRBJ1-4; 7 bases match TRBD1. J was trimmed by 2 bases and V by 4 bases; bases with no gene match: 5. CDR3 length: 15 residues. Germline V lookup: CDR1 SGDLS, CDR2 YYNGEE. The CDR3 sequence: CASSKAGGTNEKLFF. In DNA form, the CDR3 reads TGTGCCAGCAGCAAGGCAGGGGGTACTAATGAAAAACTGTTTTTT.

The chain is built from TRBV27 and TRBJ1-2, with D perhaps TRBD1 (5 bases). Germline CDR1 MNHEY, CDR2 SMNVEV (reference sequence). V dropped 0 bases and J dropped 8 bases, with 10 bases sitting between them. CDR3 length equals 13 residues. CDR3 DNA: TGTGCCAGCAGTTTATCGCAGGGAGCCGGCTACACCTTC. This translates into CASSLSQGAGYTF.

The rearrangement links TRBV11-2 to TRBJ1-3; tentative D call: TRBD1 (6 bases). Germline V lookup: CDR1 SGHAT, CDR2 FQNNGV. The CDR3 covers 17 residues. The V and J ends lost 5 bases and 0 bases respectively, with 17 bases between them. The CDR3 reads CASSPFQDRDSGNTIYF. For the CDR3, the DNA is TGTGCCAGCAGCCCCTTCCAGGACAGAGACTCTGGAAACACCATATATTTT.

The V call is TRBV18, the J call TRBJ2-7, with 8 positions matching TRBD1. The germline V gene encodes CDR1 KGHSH and CDR2 LQKENI. J lost 3 bases, V lost 6 bases, and 10 bases had no gene match. CDR3 size: 15 residues. For the CDR3, the DNA is TGTGCCAGCTCCCCAGACGGACAGGGCTTCTACGAGCAGTACTTC. It yields the protein CASSPDGQGFYEQYF. The full variable domain, rest sourced from reference TRBV18 and TRBJ2-7, is NAGVMQNPRHLVRRRGQEARLRCSPMKGHSHVYWYRQLPEEGLKFMVYLQKENIIDESGMPKERFSAEFPKEGPSILRIQQVVRGDSAAYFCASSPDGQGFYEQYFGPGTRLTVT.

This sequence joins TRBV3-1 (or the pseudogene TRBV3-2) and TRBJ1-2, with 7 bases aligning to TRBD1. Germline assignment: CDR1 LGHDT and CDR2 YNNKEL (reference sequence). The CDR3 covers 14 residues. Unmatched junction bases numbered 5, after V lost 2 bases and J lost 5 bases. Here the CDR3 DNA reads TGTGCCAGCAGCCAAATTGACAGGGAGTATGGCTACACCTTC. It codes for CASSQIDREYGYTF.

The chain recombines TRBV9 with TRBJ1-5; 7 bases fit TRBD1. The CDR3 consists of 15 residues. Germline-derived CDR1 and CDR2 are SGDLS and YYNGEE. Losses at the gene ends were 3 bases for V and 9 bases for J; bases not matched to a gene: 12. CDR3 bases: TGTGCCAGCAGCGCCGGGGACAGTCCAGTCTGGCCCCAGCATTTT. Encoded protein: CASSAGDSPVWPQHF. The entire variable domain, with the rest obtained from reference TRBV9 and TRBJ1-5, is as follows: DSGVTQTPKHLITATGQRVTLRCSPRSGDLSVYWYQQSLDQGLQFLIQYYNGEERAKGNILERFSAQQFPDLHSELNLSSLELGDSALYFCASSAGDSPVWPQHFGDGTRLSIL.

The rearrangement links TRBV6-6 to TRBJ2-7; 9 positions match TRBD2. Germline trimming cut 4 bases from V and 4 bases from J; bases unmatched to any gene: 5. Germline V CDR1 and CDR2: MNHNY, SVGAGI (reference sequence). The CDR3 spans 14 residues. CDR3: CASSSSGATYEQYF. The CDR3 bases are TGTGCCAGCAGTTCTAGCGGGGCGACGTACGAGCAGTACTTC.

The chain links TRBV19 to TRBJ2-7; D might be TRBD1 (5 bases). Germline V gene lookup returns CDR1 LNHDA and CDR2 SQIVND (reference sequence). The length of the CDR3 is 14 residues. Trimming stripped 0 bases from V and 3 bases from J, with 9 bases between. The CDR3 protein is CASSIDDRSYEQYF. The CDR3 region has the DNA TGTGCCAGTAGTATAGATGACAGAAGCTACGAGCAGTACTTC. The entire variable domain, with the rest obtained from reference TRBV19 and TRBJ2-7, is as follows: DGGITQSPKYLFRKEGQNVTLSCEQNLNHDAMYWYRQDPGQGLRLIYYSQIVNDFQKGDIAEGYSVSREKKESFPLTVTSAQKNPTAFYLCASSIDDRSYEQYFGPGTRLTVT.

The V call is TRBV4-3, the J call TRBJ1-3; D is ambiguous. V was trimmed by 1 base and J by 4 bases, leaving 14 bases between them. Germline lookup yields CDR1 LGHNA and CDR2 YSLEER. This CDR3 comprises 16 residues. The CDR3 reads CASSQVWDGGGNTIYF. The CDR3 DNA is TGCGCCAGCAGCCAAGTCTGGGATGGTGGGGGAAACACCATATATTTT.

This sequence joins TRBV7-6 and TRBJ1-5; unclear D gene. The germline V gene has CDR1 SGHVS and CDR2 FNYEAQ. The CDR3 consists of 15 residues. The V end was cut by 6 bases, the J end by 1 base, with 13 bases between. The CDR3 DNA reads as TGTGCCAGCAGTCCCGGGAACCGGAGCAATCAGCCCCAGCATTTT. Translation: CASSPGNRSNQPQHF. The whole variable domain, remainder taken from reference TRBV7-6 and TRBJ1-5, is GAGVSQSPRYKVTKRGQDVALRCDPISGHVSLYWYRQALGQGPEFLTYFNYEAQQDKSGLPNDRFSAERPEGSISTLTIQRTEQRDSAMYRCASSPGNRSNQPQHFGDGTRLSIL.

In this sample, this clone turned up a few times. The chain is built from TRBV5-6 and TRBJ2-5, with D tentatively TRBD2 (6 bases). The CDR3 is 18 amino acids. Looked up from germline, CDR1 is SGHDT and CDR2 is YYEEEE. V gave up 2 bases and J gave up 5 bases, with 25 bases separating them. This chain's CDR3 is CASSFFPLVVAASETQYF. In DNA form, the CDR3 reads TGTGCCAGCAGCTTTTTCCCCTTGGTAGTAGCGGCTTCTGAGACCCAGTACTTC.

The chain employs TRBV11-2 and TRBJ1-2; D perhaps matches TRBD1 (6 bases). Trimming took 2 bases from V and 6 from J, leaving 16 bases between them. Germline values: CDR1 SGHAT, CDR2 FQNNGV. The CDR3 is made up of 15 amino acids. DNA for the CDR3: TGTGCCAGCAGCTTATTGGGGGCGGGGGCTCATGGCTACACCTTC. Amino acid sequence: CASSLLGAGAHGYTF.